This entry lists 27 T cell receptor beta chains sequenced from one sample in a study of blood T cell repertoires in COVID-19. The assay was immunoSEQ multiplex PCR, and TCRdb's table has in-frame clones only and misses some. The table shows roughly 190,000 clones, with roughly nine tenths occurring only once. Sequenced input: PBMCs or T cells enriched from blood (not recorded which). These receptors were obtained from a woman in her forties in a cohort exposed to, infected with or recovered from COVID-19 (not recorded which).

The rearrangement joins TRBV9 to TRBJ2-7, with 9 bases aligning to TRBD2. The CDR3 runs to 15 residues. Looked up from germline, CDR1 is SGDLS and CDR2 is YYNGEE. Losses at the gene ends were 0 bases for V and 6 bases for J; bases not matched to a gene: 7. This chain's CDR3 is CASSVEGLASSEQYF. Here the CDR3 DNA reads TGTGCCAGCAGCGTAGAGGGACTAGCTTCGTCCGAGCAGTACTTC.

This sequence joins TRBV4-2 and TRBJ1-2; TRBD1 matches at 10 bases. CDR3 length: 15 residues. V shed 2 bases and J 3 bases; nucleotides not matched to a gene: 3. The germline V gene encodes CDR1 LGHNA and CDR2 YNFKEQ. CDR3 protein: CASSQRDRGYYGYTF. Here the CDR3 DNA reads TGTGCCAGCAGCCAACGGGACAGGGGTTACTATGGCTACACCTTC.

J is TRBJ1-2 and V is TRBV18, with unresolved D. The germline V gene has CDR1 KGHSH and CDR2 LQKENI. CDR3 size: 13 residues. Deletions cut 5 bases from V and 4 bases from J, with 11 bases between. In DNA form, the CDR3 reads TGTGCCAGCTCATTGGACGGACTCTATGGCTACACCTTC. Translating it yields CASSLDGLYGYTF.

The gene calls are TRBV7-2 and TRBJ2-2, with a possible D match to TRBD1 (5 bases). CDR1 is SGHTA, CDR2 FQGNSA, per germline. This CDR3 spans 15 amino acids. Trimming removed 2 bases at V and 7 bases at J, with 14 bases between. This chain's CDR3 is CASSLIRVRSGELFF. The DNA for the CDR3 is TGTGCCAGCAGCTTAATCAGGGTGCGGAGCGGGGAGCTGTTTTTT.

The chain recombines TRBV7-2 with TRBJ1-2; D perhaps matches TRBD1 (5 bases). Per germline, CDR1 SGHTA and CDR2 FQGNSA. The CDR3 loop spans 17 amino acids. Trimming stripped 5 bases from V and 6 bases from J, with 25 bases between. The CDR3 reads CASSPTTLGRKEDGYTF. CDR3 bases: TGTGCCAGCAGCCCGACGACATTGGGGCGCAAAGAGGATGGCTACACCTTC.

The rearrangement joins TRBV24-1 to TRBJ2-1; tentative D call: TRBD2 (6 bases). Trimming removed 6 bases from V and 0 bases from J, with 23 bases in between. From germline, CDR1 is KGHDR and CDR2 SFDVKD. This CDR3 region has 19 residues. The CDR3 DNA follows: TGTGCCACCAGTAACGTCGCAGGGTTGGCGGGGACCTCCTACAATGAGCAGTTCTTC. It specifies CATSNVAGLAGTSYNEQFF.

CDR3 in amino acids: CASSLPREKGTEAFF. The CDR3 bases are TGTGCCAGCAGCCTCCCGCGGGAAAAGGGGACTGAAGCTTTCTTT. The rearrangement uses TRBV4-2 and TRBJ1-1; perhaps TRBD1 as D (5 bases). The CDR3 has 15 residues. V lost 4 bases and J 5 bases, leaving 17 bases between the germline ends. CDR1 is LGHNA, CDR2 YNFKEQ, per germline.

This chain uses TRBV28 with TRBJ1-6; a weak D match, TRBD1 (5 bases). V was shortened by 6 bases and J by 10 bases, with 19 bases between the two germline ends. Germline loops: CDR1 MDHEN, CDR2 SYDVKM. The CDR3 covers 15 residues. CDR3 coding DNA: TGTGCCAGCAGCCTCGGGTCAGGGTTTAGGTCACCCCTCCACTTT. Translating gives CASSLGSGFRSPLHF.

This chain connects TRBV5-1 to TRBJ2-1; 11 nucleotides line up with TRBD2. V lost 4 bases to trimming and J lost 4 bases; unmatched junction nucleotides: 4. The CDR3 is 15 amino acids. Germline V lookup: CDR1 SGHRS, CDR2 YFSETQ. CDR3 nucleotide sequence: TGCGCCAGCAGCCCGGGACTAGCGGAATACAATGAGCAGTTCTTC. It is translated as CASSPGLAEYNEQFF.

The chain combines TRBV5-1 with TRBJ1-6; perhaps TRBD1 as D (6 bases). V lost 0 bases and J 8 bases, leaving 18 bases between the germline ends. The CDR3 contains 17 residues. The germline CDR1 and CDR2 sequences are SGHRS and YFSETQ. The CDR3 sequence: CASSLGTRGGQDSPLHF. Here the CDR3 DNA reads TGCGCCAGCAGCTTGGGAACCCGAGGGGGTCAGGATTCACCCCTCCACTTT.

This clone was detected once. V is TRBV10-3 and J is TRBJ2-2; a weak D match, TRBD1 (6 bases). The CDR3 covers 16 residues. V lost 9 bases, J lost 0 bases, and 17 bases lay in between. CDR1 is ENHRY and CDR2 is SYGVKD in the germline V gene. The CDR3 here is CAMERDRTANTGELFF. The CDR3, as DNA: TGTGCCATGGAAAGGGATCGGACAGCGAACACCGGGGAGCTGTTTTTT.

The V call is TRBV27, the J call TRBJ2-2; 7 bases are shared with TRBD1. This CDR3 is built from 15 residues. Germline V lookup: CDR1 MNHEY, CDR2 SMNVEV (reference sequence). V shed 5 bases and J 4 bases; nucleotides not matched to a gene: 7. This CDR3 reads CASSNDRVGTGELFF. CDR3 sequence (DNA): TGTGCCAGCAGTAACGACAGGGTAGGCACCGGGGAGCTGTTTTTT.

This chain joins TRBV9 and TRBJ2-1; D unresolved. Germline assignment: CDR1 SGDLS and CDR2 YYNGEE. The CDR3 sequence is 15 residues long. V was clipped by 6 bases and J by 0 bases, with 13 bases between them. The CDR3 bases are TGTGCCAGCAATACAGACGGATACTCCTACAATGAGCAGTTCTTC. The encoded protein is CASNTDGYSYNEQFF.

This chain joins TRBV4-3 and TRBJ1-1, with 10 nucleotides matching TRBD1. After removal of 1 base from V and 0 bases from J, the junction contained 2 bases not matched to a gene. Germline V gives CDR1 LGHNA, CDR2 YSLEER. The CDR3 length is 16 residues. CDR3 amino acids: CASSQGDRGLNTEAFF. Written as DNA, the CDR3 is TGCGCCAGCAGCCAAGGGGACAGGGGATTGAACACTGAAGCTTTCTTT.

The chain has TRBV3-1 (or the pseudogene TRBV3-2) and TRBJ1-4; D unresolved. V shed 6 bases and J shed 1 base, with 15 bases lying between them. The CDR3 runs 16 residues. CDR1 and CDR2 from the germline V gene are LGHDT and YNNKEL (reference sequence). DNA for the CDR3: TGTGCCAGCAGTCAACCCCCGGGGAGAACTAATGAAAAACTGTTTTTT. It encodes CASSQPPGRTNEKLFF.

The J gene is TRBJ1-1, the V gene TRBV5-8; D not resolved. V was clipped by 5 bases and J by 0 bases, with 11 bases between them. CDR1 is SGHTS, CDR2 YDEGEE, per germline. The CDR3 runs 14 residues. The CDR3 loop reads CASRPVFMNTEAFF. The CDR3 bases are TGTGCCAGCAGGCCGGTTTTCATGAACACTGAAGCTTTCTTT.

This chain connects TRBV28 to TRBJ1-2; 7 nucleotides agree with TRBD1. This CDR3 region has 15 residues. Losses at the gene ends were 5 bases for V and 4 bases for J; bases not matched to a gene: 10. Germline CDR1 is MDHEN and CDR2 is SYDVKM. The CDR3 DNA follows: TGTGCCAGCAGTCCTCCGGGACAGAACTTCTATGGCTACACCTTC. This translates into CASSPPGQNFYGYTF.

The chain carries TRBV28 and TRBJ2-5; TRBD2 matches 9 bases. Germline V gene data show CDR1 as MDHEN and CDR2 as SYDVKM. V shed 4 bases, J shed 5 bases, and the junction held 11 bases outside the gene matches. CDR3 length: 16 residues. The chain's CDR3 is CASSSPSAGGLETQYF. The CDR3, as DNA: TGTGCCAGCAGTTCCCCCTCAGCGGGGGGCCTGGAGACCCAGTACTTC.

The rearrangement uses TRBV11-3 and TRBJ2-1, with 8 bases lining up with TRBD2. Germline CDR1 and CDR2: SGHNT and YENEEA. V was clipped by 3 bases and J by 7 bases; unmatched bases: 8. The CDR3 runs 15 residues. The CDR3 nucleotides read TGTGCCAGCAGCTTTAGGCTAGCGGGTGATAATGAGCAGTTCTTC. Its translation: CASSFRLAGDNEQFF.

The chain couples TRBV7-6 to TRBJ1-2, with D perhaps matching TRBD1 (5 bases). This CDR3 is built from 13 residues. CDR1 and CDR2 from the germline V gene are SGHVS and FNYEAQ. V was pared by 3 bases and J by 8 bases, with 13 bases between. CDR3 DNA: TGTGCCAGCAGCTTCCAGGGAGGGCAAGGCTACACCTTC. Amino acids: CASSFQGGQGYTF.

This clone has more than one count but fewer than ten. The V call is TRBV2, the J call TRBJ2-1, with a weak D call TRBD2 (5 bases). The CDR3 contains 13 residues. V gave up 3 bases and J gave up 6 bases, with 9 bases separating them. CDR1 and CDR2 from the germline V gene are SNHLY and FYNNEI. Written as DNA, the CDR3 is TGTGCCAGCAGTGATCCCGGGGTCAATGAGCAGTTCTTC. It specifies CASSDPGVNEQFF. The variable domain in full, completed from reference TRBV2 and TRBJ2-1, reads EPEVTQTPSHQVTQMGQEVILRCVPISNHLYFYWYRQILGQKVEFLVSFYNNEISEKSEIFDDQFSVERPDGSNFTLKIRSTKLEDSAMYFCASSDPGVNEQFFGPGTRLTVL.

This rearrangement joins TRBV28 to TRBJ2-3; 8 positions agree with TRBD1. The length of the CDR3 is 16 residues. The germline gives CDR1 MDHEN, CDR2 SYDVKM. The V and J ends lost 4 bases and 0 bases, in that order; junction bases with no gene match: 6. The CDR3 sequence: CASSSPGQESTDTQYF. In nucleotides, the CDR3 is TGTGCCAGCAGTTCGCCGGGACAGGAAAGCACAGATACGCAGTATTTT.

V is TRBV6-5 and J is TRBJ1-5; D is ambiguous. Germline CDR1 reads MNHEY; CDR2 reads SVGAGI. The CDR3 spans 13 residues. V was shortened by 8 bases and J by 5 bases, with 13 bases between the two germline ends. This CDR3 is CASHKREDQPQHF. The DNA of the CDR3 is TGTGCCAGCCATAAGAGGGAGGATCAGCCCCAGCATTTT.

J is TRBJ2-7 and V is TRBV15; TRBD2 aligns across 11 bases. The germline V gene has CDR1 LNHNV and CDR2 YYDKDF (reference sequence). The CDR3 covers 16 residues. J was trimmed by 4 bases and V by 9 bases; bases with no gene match: 14. The CDR3 reads CATGKRLAGPLYEQYF. The CDR3, as DNA: TGTGCCACGGGGAAAAGACTAGCGGGACCCTTGTACGAGCAGTACTTC.

The count of this clone is one. CDR3 sequence: CASSIGGRYTDTQYF. CDR3 DNA sequence: TGTGCCAGTAGTATAGGGGGCAGATACACAGATACGCAGTATTTT. The rearrangement links TRBV19 to TRBJ2-3, with a tentative D call TRBD1 (5 bases). CDR3 size: 15 residues. Germline loops: CDR1 LNHDA, CDR2 SQIVND (reference sequence). Trimming took off 1 base at V and 2 bases at J, with 10 bases between the two ends.

CDR3 loop: CASSTSGLAGASGELFF. The CDR3 coding sequence is TGTGCCAGCAGCACCTCAGGACTAGCGGGAGCTTCCGGGGAGCTGTTTTTT. J is TRBJ2-2 and V is TRBV7-2, with 13 bases that match TRBD2. After removal of 5 bases from V and 6 bases from J, the junction contained 9 bases not matched to a gene. The CDR3 sequence is 17 residues long. CDR1 and CDR2 (germline): SGHTA, FQGNSA.

The V and J genes are TRBV29-1 and TRBJ2-2; TRBD2 might be the D (5 bases). V was cut by 7 bases and J by 0 bases, with 15 bases left in between. Germline CDR1 reads SQVTM; CDR2 reads ANQGSEA. The CDR3 extends over 15 amino acids. The CDR3 DNA is TGCAGCGCCCGGGATCTGCGGACGAACACCGGGGAGCTGTTTTTT. It specifies CSARDLRTNTGELFF.